A selection of T cell receptor beta chains follows, all from one sample in a study of neoadjuvant anti-PD-1 for oral cavity cancer. TCRdb's table, derived via immunoSEQ multiplex PCR, lists solely in-frame clones and lacks some. The sample comprises thousands of clones, 65% to 70% of which are singletons, and 2.5% to 3.5% rests with the top ten. The sequencing used PBMCs, collected after nivolumab (anti-PD-1) treatment. The origin of the receptors is a person aged 35-79 years with oral cavity squamous cell carcinoma. Both conserved end residues are part of each CDR3. A D gene is named only where the DNA matches it firmly. Only some rows state a clone size, as once, few, many or a class for expanded clones.

J gene | D gene | clone size | V gene | CDR3 protein | CDR3 DNA
TRBJ2-3 | - | - | TRBV10-3 | CAISDRMTTDTQYF | TGTGCCATCAGTGACAGGATGACCACAGATACGCAGTATTTT
TRBJ1-2 | - | - | TRBV7-2 | CASSLEGAGYTF | TGTGCCAGCAGCTTAGAAGGGGCTGGCTACACCTTC
TRBJ2-7 | TRBD1 | few | TRBV5-4 | CASSLGGTGSYEQYF | TGTGCCAGCAGCTTGGGGGGGACAGGGAGCTACGAGCAGTACTTC
TRBJ1-5 | - | few | TRBV7-9 | CASSLGQGDRPQHF | TGTGCCAGCAGCTTAGGTCAAGGGGATCGGCCCCAGCATTTT
TRBJ1-2 | - | - | TRBV28 | CASSLTRAEVDGYTF | TGTGCCAGCAGTTTAACTCGAGCCGAGGTTGATGGCTACACCTTC
TRBJ1-2 | - | few | TRBV7-2 | CASSPFPNYGYTF | TGTGCCAGCAGCCCCTTCCCTAACTATGGCTACACCTTC
TRBJ2-5 | TRBD2 | - | TRBV7-6 | CASSLAGLAGFLQETQYF | TGTGCCAGCAGCTTAGCGGGACTAGCGGGGTTCCTACAAGAGACCCAGTACTTC
TRBJ2-5 | TRBD1 | - | TRBV2 | CASRATGGKETQYF | TGTGCCAGCAGGGCGACAGGGGGAAAGGAGACCCAGTACTTC
TRBJ1-2 | - | - | TRBV5-1 | CASSLGGTSNYGYTF | TGCGCCAGCAGCTTAGGGGGGACCTCCAACTATGGCTACACCTTC
TRBJ1-5 | TRBD1 | - | TRBV19 | CASSGRPEDRGYNQPQHF | TGTGCCAGTAGTGGGAGACCAGAGGACAGGGGTTACAATCAGCCCCAGCATTTT
TRBJ1-5 | TRBD1 | once | TRBV10-1 | CASRGGQGLYSNQPQHF | TGCGCCAGCAGGGGGGGACAGGGGCTCTATAGCAATCAGCCCCAGCATTTT
TRBJ1-6 | TRBD1 | few | TRBV5-4 | CASSSGGTAYNSPLHF | TGTGCCAGCAGCTCAGGAGGGACAGCTTATAATTCACCCCTCCACTTT
TRBJ2-2 | TRBD1 | - | TRBV6-4 | CASSDSTTGKGASGELFF | TGTGCCAGCAGTGATAGTACAACCGGCAAGGGGGCTTCAGGGGAGCTGTTTTTT
TRBJ1-2 | - | - | TRBV6-6 | CASTYGQTFLNYGYTF | TGTGCCAGCACCTACGGACAGACCTTTCTAAACTATGGCTACACCTTC
TRBJ2-7 | - | - | TRBV4-3 | CASSQDGGDSYEQYF | TGCGCCAGCAGCCAAGACGGAGGGGACTCCTACGAGCAGTACTTC
TRBJ2-5 | - | - | TRBV27 | CASSRGPRETQYF | TGTGCCAGCAGTCGTGGGCCTAGAGAGACCCAGTACTTC
TRBJ2-7 | - | - | TRBV7-2 | CASSPYRVFEQYF | TGTGCCAGCAGCCCCTACAGGGTTTTCGAGCAGTACTTC
TRBJ1-6 | - | - | TRBV5-6 | CASSNSENSPLHF | TGTGCCAGCAGCAATTCTGAGAATTCACCCCTCCACTTT
TRBJ1-2 | TRBD1 | - | TRBV18 | CASSPETGNFRYGYTF | TGTGCCAGCTCACCGGAGACAGGGAACTTTCGCTATGGCTACACCTTC
TRBJ2-7 | - | - | TRBV15 | CATSRDLGRREQYF | TGTGCCACCAGCAGAGATCTGGGTCGTAGGGAGCAGTACTTC
TRBJ2-1 | - | - | TRBV30 | CACPSQGKYNEQFF | TGTGCCTGTCCTTCGCAGGGGAAATACAATGAGCAGTTCTTC
TRBJ1-6 | - | - | TRBV7-2 | CASSLKLSNSPLHF | TGTGCCAGCAGCTTAAAGCTATCAAATTCACCCCTCCACTTT
TRBJ2-7 | - | - | TRBV18 | CASSPFDGPYEQYF | TGTGCCAGCTCACCTTTTGACGGACCCTACGAGCAGTACTTC
TRBJ2-3 | TRBD1 | - | TRBV27 | CASSPHDRGRWTDTQYF | TGTGCCAGCAGTCCTCACGACAGGGGGCGATGGACAGATACGCAGTATTTT
TRBJ2-6 | - | - | TRBV5-1 | CASSLDSSGANVLTF | TGCGCCAGCAGCTTGGACAGCTCTGGGGCCAACGTCCTGACTTTC
TRBJ1-5 | - | - | TRBV18 | CASSPKEDQPQHF | TGTGCCAGCTCACCCAAAGAGGATCAGCCCCAGCATTTT
TRBJ2-5 | - | - | TRBV27 | CASSPGGGGETQYF | TGTGCCAGCAGCCCAGGAGGAGGGGGGGAGACCCAGTACTTC
TRBJ2-7 | - | - | TRBV5-1 | CASSLSSVTYEQYF | TGCGCCAGCAGCTTGAGTAGCGTAACCTACGAGCAGTACTTC
TRBJ1-1 | - | - | TRBV19 | CASSPPLGFTEAFF | TGTGCCAGTAGTCCCCCCCTGGGGTTCACTGAAGCTTTCTTT
TRBJ2-1 | - | - | TRBV27 | CASREQGTYNEQFF | TGTGCCAGCAGGGAACAGGGAACCTACAATGAGCAGTTCTTC
TRBJ2-3 | - | - | TRBV4-3 | CASSLGTGPDTQYF | TGCGCCAGCAGCCTAGGAACAGGACCAGATACGCAGTATTTT
TRBJ1-1 | - | - | TRBV6-5 | CASSSGAEGGAFF | TGTGCCAGCAGTTCTGGGGCGGAGGGGGGAGCTTTCTTT
TRBJ1-5 | TRBD1 | - | TRBV19 | CASRDRDRNQPQHF | TGTGCCAGTAGGGACAGGGATCGCAATCAGCCCCAGCATTTT
TRBJ1-1 | TRBD1 | - | TRBV6-6 | CASSYRAGGRNTEAFF | TGTGCCAGCAGTTACCGCGCAGGGGGCCGGAACACTGAAGCTTTCTTT
TRBJ2-3 | TRBD2 | - | TRBV5-1 | CASSLGSAGGGDTQYF | TGCGCCAGCAGCCTGGGATCGGCGGGGGGCGGGGATACGCAGTATTTT
TRBJ1-2 | - | - | TRBV7-8 | CASSLARGSYDYGYTF | TGTGCCAGCAGCTTAGCACGGGGGTCATACGACTATGGCTACACCTTC
TRBJ2-1 | - | - | TRBV5-6 | CASSWVTGRDIYNEQFF | TGTGCCAGCAGCTGGGTCACCGGCAGAGACATTTACAATGAGCAGTTCTTC
TRBJ2-3 | - | - | TRBV9 | CASSGRDRDTSTDTQYF | TGTGCCAGCAGCGGCCGGGACCGGGACACAAGCACAGATACGCAGTATTTT
TRBJ2-7 | - | - | TRBV5-5 | CASSLVPGVHEQYF | TGTGCCAGCAGCTTGGTTCCGGGGGTACACGAGCAGTACTTC
TRBJ2-3 | TRBD2 | - | TRBV5-4 | CASSLAGSGFGADTQYF | TGTGCCAGCAGCTTGGCGGGTAGCGGGTTTGGGGCAGATACGCAGTATTTT
TRBJ2-6 | - | - | TRBV25-1 | CASSELGAGASGANVLTF | TGTGCCAGCAGTGAATTAGGGGCGGGGGCTTCTGGGGCCAACGTCCTGACTTTC
TRBJ1-4 | TRBD1 | - | TRBV5-1 | CASSLTGEGEKLFF | TGCGCCAGCAGCTTAACAGGGGAGGGTGAAAAACTGTTTTTT
TRBJ2-3 | - | - | TRBV5-4 | CASSLEGMGDTQYF | TGTGCCAGCAGCTTGGAGGGTATGGGAGATACGCAGTATTTT
TRBJ1-1 | - | once | TRBV2 | CASSGRARGGEAFF | TGTGCCAGCAGTGGGAGGGCGAGGGGCGGTGAAGCTTTCTTT
TRBJ2-1 | TRBD1 | - | TRBV5-1 | CASSLTVQGAGEQFF | TGCGCCAGCAGCTTGACGGTACAGGGGGCCGGTGAGCAGTTCTTC
TRBJ2-7 | - | once | TRBV10-3 | CAIRTVGDGYEQYF | TGTGCCATCAGGACCGTTGGGGATGGCTACGAGCAGTACTTC
TRBJ2-5 | - | - | TRBV7-2 | CASSLPLGAETQYF | TGTGCCAGCAGCCTCCCCCTCGGAGCTGAGACCCAGTACTTC
TRBJ2-3 | TRBD2 | - | TRBV7-2 | CASRLAGGTDTQYF | TGTGCCAGCAGACTAGCGGGAGGCACAGATACGCAGTATTTT
TRBJ2-7 | - | - | TRBV27 | CASSLGQYYEQYF | TGTGCCAGCAGTTTGGGGCAGTATTACGAGCAGTACTTC
TRBJ1-4 | - | - | TRBV6-5 | CASSLNRVGLGEKLFF | TGTGCCAGCAGTTTAAACAGGGTGGGCTTGGGTGAAAAACTGTTTTTT
TRBJ2-5 | TRBD1 | - | TRBV7-2 | CASSRPGTGSETQYF | TGTGCCAGCAGCCGTCCCGGGACAGGGTCAGAGACCCAGTACTTC
TRBJ1-1 | - | - | TRBV19 | CASSATVNTEAFF | TGTGCCAGTAGTGCGACGGTGAACACTGAAGCTTTCTTT
TRBJ2-1 | - | - | TRBV5-6 | CASSLGPNEQFF | TGTGCCAGCAGCTTGGGTCCAAATGAGCAGTTCTTC
TRBJ1-2 | TRBD1 | - | TRBV6-5 | CASSPWDSSFGYTF | TGTGCCAGCAGTCCCTGGGACAGCTCTTTTGGCTACACCTTC
TRBJ2-2 | - | - | TRBV4-1 | CASSGRVGELFF | TGCGCCAGCAGCGGCCGAGTCGGGGAGCTGTTTTTT
TRBJ1-1 | - | - | TRBV6-5 | CASTWTARNTEAFF | TGTGCCAGCACCTGGACAGCGCGGAACACTGAAGCTTTCTTT
TRBJ1-4 | TRBD1 | - | TRBV19 | CASKGGTTNEKLFF | TGTGCCAGTAAAGGGGGCACAACTAATGAAAAACTGTTTTTT
TRBJ1-1 | - | - | TRBV6-5 | CASSYLAGNTEAFF | TGTGCCAGCAGTTACTTGGCGGGGAACACTGAAGCTTTCTTT
TRBJ2-3 | - | - | TRBV9 | CASSVQITDTQYF | TGTGCCAGCAGCGTCCAAATCACAGATACGCAGTATTTT